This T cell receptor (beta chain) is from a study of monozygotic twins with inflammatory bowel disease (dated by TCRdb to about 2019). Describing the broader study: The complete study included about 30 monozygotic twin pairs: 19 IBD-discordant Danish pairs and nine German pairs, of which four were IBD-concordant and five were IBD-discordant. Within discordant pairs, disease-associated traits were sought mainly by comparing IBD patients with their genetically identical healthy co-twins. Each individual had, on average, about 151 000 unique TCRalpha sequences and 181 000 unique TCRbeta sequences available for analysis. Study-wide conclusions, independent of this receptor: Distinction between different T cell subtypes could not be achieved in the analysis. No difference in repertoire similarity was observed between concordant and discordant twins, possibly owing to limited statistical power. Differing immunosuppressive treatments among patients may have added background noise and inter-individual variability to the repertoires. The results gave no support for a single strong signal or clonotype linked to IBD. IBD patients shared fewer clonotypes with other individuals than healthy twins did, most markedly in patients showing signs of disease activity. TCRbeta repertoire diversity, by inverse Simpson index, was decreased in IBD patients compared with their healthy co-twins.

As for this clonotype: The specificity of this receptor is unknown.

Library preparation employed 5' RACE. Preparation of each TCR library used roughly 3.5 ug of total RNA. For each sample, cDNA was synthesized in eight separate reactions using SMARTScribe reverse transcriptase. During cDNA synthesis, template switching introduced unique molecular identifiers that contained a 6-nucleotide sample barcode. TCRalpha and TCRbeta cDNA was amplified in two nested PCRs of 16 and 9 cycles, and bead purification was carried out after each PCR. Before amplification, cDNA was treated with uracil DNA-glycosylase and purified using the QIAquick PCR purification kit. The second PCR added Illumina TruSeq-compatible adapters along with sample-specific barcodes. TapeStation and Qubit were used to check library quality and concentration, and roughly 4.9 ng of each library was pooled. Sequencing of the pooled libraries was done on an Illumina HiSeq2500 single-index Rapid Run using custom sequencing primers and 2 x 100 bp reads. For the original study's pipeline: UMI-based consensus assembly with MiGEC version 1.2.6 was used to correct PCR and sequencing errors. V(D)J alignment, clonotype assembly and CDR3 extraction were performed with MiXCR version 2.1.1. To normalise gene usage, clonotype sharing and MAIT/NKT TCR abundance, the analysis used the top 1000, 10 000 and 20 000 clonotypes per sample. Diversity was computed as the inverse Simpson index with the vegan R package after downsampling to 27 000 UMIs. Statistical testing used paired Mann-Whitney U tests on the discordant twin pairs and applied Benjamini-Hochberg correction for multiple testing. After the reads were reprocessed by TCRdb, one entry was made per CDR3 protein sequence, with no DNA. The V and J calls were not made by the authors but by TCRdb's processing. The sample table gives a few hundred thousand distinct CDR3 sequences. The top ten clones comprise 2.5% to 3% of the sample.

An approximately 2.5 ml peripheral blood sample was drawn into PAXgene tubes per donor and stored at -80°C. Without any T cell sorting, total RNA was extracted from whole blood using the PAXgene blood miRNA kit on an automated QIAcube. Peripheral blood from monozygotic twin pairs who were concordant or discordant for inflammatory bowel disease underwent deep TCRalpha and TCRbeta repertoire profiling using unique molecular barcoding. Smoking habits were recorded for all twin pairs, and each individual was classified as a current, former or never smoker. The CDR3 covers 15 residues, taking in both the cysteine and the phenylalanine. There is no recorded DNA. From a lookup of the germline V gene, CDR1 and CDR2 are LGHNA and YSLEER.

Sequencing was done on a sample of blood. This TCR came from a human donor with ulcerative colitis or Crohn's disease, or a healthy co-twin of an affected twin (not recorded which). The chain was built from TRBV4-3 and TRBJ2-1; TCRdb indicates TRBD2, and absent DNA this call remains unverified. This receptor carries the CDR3 CASSQGTTRFNEQFF.